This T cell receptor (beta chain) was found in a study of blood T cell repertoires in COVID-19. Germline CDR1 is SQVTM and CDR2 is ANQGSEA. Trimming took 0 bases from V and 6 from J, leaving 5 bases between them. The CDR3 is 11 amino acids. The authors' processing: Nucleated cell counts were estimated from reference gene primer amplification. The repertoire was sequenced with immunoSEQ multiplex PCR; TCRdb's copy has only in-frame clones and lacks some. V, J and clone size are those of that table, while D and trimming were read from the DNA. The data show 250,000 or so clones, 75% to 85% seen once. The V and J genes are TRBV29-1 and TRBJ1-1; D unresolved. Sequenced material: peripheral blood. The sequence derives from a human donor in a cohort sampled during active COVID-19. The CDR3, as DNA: TGCAGCGTTGAAGACGTATCTGAAGCTTTCTTT. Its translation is CSVEDVSEAFF.